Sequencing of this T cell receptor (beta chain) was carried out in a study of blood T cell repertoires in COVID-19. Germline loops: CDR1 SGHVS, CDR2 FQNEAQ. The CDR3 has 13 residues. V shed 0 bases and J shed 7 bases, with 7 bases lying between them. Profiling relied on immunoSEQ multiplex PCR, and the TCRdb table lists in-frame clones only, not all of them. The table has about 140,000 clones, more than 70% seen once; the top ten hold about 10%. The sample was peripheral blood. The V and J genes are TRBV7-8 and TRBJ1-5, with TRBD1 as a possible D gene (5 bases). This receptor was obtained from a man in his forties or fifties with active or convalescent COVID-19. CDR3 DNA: TGTGCCAGCAGCTTAGCGAAGGGGCAGCCCCAGCATTTT. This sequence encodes CASSLAKGQPQHF.